This TCR beta chain was identified during a study of blood T cell repertoires in COVID-19. Source study methods: The authors estimated nucleated cell counts from reference gene primer amplification. Only in-frame clones appear in the TCRdb table, and some are missing; sequencing was by immunoSEQ multiplex PCR. The V and J calls and the clone size are those of that table, but D and trimming were determined from the DNA. The repertoire holds more than 95,000 clones, with roughly 90% as singletons. The CDR3 length is 18 residues. The germline gives CDR1 SGHTA, CDR2 FQGTGA. With 5 bases clipped from V and 3 bases from J, the junction kept 9 bases outside the gene matches.

The sample was peripheral blood. The source of this sequence is a man between 50 and 59 years old with COVID-19, enrolled during active disease. This chain links TRBV7-3 with TRBJ2-5; TRBD2 matches 16 bases. CDR3 sequence (DNA): TGTGCCAGCAGCAAGGGACTAGCGGGAGGGCTAGATAAAGAGACCCAGTACTTC. It translates to CASSKGLAGGLDKETQYF.